The clone carrying this TCR beta chain was recorded a few times. After removal of 2 bases from V and 3 bases from J, the junction contained 11 bases not matched to a gene. Germline CDR1 is LNHDA and CDR2 is SQIVND (reference sequence). CDR3 size: 18 residues. These data come from a study of blood T cell repertoires in COVID-19. Study information: T cells, B-cell-depleted T cells, or PBMCs provided the cDNA or gDNA that served as material.

In the original analysis: Reference gene primer amplification gave estimated nucleated cell counts. Generated by immunoSEQ multiplex PCR, the TCRdb table keeps only in-frame clones and is missing some. V, J and clone size derive from that table, while D and trimming were established from the DNA sequence. The table records over 60,000 clones, 65% to 85% of them present only once. Seattle patient enrollment occurred during active infection, with longitudinal follow-up thereafter. The source is a man aged 60-69 years with COVID-19, enrolled during active disease. The rearrangement joins TRBV19 to TRBJ1-3; 9 bases agree with TRBD1. The specimen sequenced was peripheral blood. The DNA for the CDR3 is TGTGCCAGTAGTATAACCGAGGGGACAGGGAAGAATGGAAACACCATATATTTT. Translation gives CASSITEGTGKNGNTIYF.